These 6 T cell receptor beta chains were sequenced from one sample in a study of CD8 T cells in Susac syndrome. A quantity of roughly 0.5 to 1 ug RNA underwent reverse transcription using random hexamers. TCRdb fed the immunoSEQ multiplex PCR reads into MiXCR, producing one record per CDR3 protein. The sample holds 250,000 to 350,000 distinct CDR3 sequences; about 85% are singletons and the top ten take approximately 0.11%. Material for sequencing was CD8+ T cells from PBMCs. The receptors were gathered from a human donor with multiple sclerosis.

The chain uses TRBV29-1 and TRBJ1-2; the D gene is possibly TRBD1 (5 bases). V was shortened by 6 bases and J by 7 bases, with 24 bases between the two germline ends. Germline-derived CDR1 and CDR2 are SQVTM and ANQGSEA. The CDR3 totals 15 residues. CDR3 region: CSVLIVGRRGVGYTF. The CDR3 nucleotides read TGCAGCGTCTTGATAGTGGGGCGAAGGGGAGTTGGCTACACCTTC.

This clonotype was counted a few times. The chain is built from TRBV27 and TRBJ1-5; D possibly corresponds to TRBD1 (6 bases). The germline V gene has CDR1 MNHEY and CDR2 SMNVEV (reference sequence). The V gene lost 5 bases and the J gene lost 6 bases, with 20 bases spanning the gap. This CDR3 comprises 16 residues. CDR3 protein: CASSPTIGRGRQPQHF. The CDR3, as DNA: TGTGCCAGCAGTCCGACCATCGGCAGGGGACGTCAGCCCCAGCATTTT.

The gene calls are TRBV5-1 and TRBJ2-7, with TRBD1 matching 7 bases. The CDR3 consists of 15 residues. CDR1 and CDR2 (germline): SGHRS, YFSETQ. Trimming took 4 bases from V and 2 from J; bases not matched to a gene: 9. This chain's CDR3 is CASSGWDSNAYEQYF. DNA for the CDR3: TGCGCCAGCAGCGGGTGGGACAGTAATGCCTACGAGCAGTACTTC.

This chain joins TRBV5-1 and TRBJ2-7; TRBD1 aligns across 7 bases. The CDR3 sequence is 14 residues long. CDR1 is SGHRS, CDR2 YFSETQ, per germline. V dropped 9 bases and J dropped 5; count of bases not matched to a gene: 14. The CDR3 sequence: CANQPADRLNEQYF. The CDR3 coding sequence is TGCGCCAACCAGCCTGCGGACAGGCTTAACGAGCAGTACTTC.

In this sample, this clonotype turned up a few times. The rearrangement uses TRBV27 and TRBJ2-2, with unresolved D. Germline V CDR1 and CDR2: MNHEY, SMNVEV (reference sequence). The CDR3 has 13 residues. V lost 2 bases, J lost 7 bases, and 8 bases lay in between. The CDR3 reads CASSLSHGGELFF. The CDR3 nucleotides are TGTGCCAGCAGTTTAAGTCATGGCGGGGAGCTGTTTTTT.

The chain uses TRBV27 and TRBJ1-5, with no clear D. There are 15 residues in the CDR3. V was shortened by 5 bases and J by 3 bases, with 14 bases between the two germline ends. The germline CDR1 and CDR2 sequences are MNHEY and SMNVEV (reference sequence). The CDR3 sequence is CASSHGRASNQPQHF. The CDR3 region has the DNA TGTGCCAGCAGTCACGGACGCGCCTCCAATCAGCCCCAGCATTTT.